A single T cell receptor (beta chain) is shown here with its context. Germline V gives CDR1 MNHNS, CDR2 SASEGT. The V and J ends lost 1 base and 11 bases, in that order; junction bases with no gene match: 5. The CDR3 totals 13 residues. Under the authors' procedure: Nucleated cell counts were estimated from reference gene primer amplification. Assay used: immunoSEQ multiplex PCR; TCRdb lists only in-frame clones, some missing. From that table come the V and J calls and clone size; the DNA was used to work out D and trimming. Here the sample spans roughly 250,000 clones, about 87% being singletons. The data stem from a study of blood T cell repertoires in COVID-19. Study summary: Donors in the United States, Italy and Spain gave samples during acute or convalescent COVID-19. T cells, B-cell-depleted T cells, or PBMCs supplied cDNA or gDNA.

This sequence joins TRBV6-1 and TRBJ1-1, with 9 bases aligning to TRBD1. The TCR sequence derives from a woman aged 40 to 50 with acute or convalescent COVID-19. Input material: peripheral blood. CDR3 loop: CASSEVYDRGAFF. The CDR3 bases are TGTGCCAGCAGTGAAGTCTACGACAGGGGGGCTTTCTTT.